One and the same sample provided the 3 T cell receptor beta chains below, sequenced in a study of OX40 agonist ivuxolimab in advanced cancers. Data came from immunoSEQ multiplex PCR; TCRdb stores just in-frame clones and leaves some out. The table includes almost 80,000 clones, around 87% detected once. The sample consisted of CD4+ or CD8+ T cells sorted from blood, taken in a trial of the OX40 agonist ivuxolimab. The origin of the receptors is an adult with an advanced solid tumor such as melanoma, head and neck, liver or kidney cancer.

The chain carries TRBV2 and TRBJ1-1; D may be TRBD1 (5 bases). Trimming took 5 bases from V and 1 from J, leaving 8 bases between them. The CDR3 runs to 13 residues. Per the germline V gene, CDR1 is SNHLY and CDR2 is FYNNEI. CDR3 DNA: TGTGCCAGCAGTTTACAGGAGAACACTGAAGCTTTCTTT. It translates to CASSLQENTEAFF.

The V gene is TRBV15, the J gene TRBJ2-1; TRBD2 matches at 11 bases. CDR3 length: 21 amino acids. V dropped 1 base and J dropped 2; count of bases not matched to a gene: 16. The germline gives CDR1 LNHNV, CDR2 YYDKDF (reference sequence). The CDR3 region has the DNA TGTGCCACCAGCAGAGGGTTATCCGCTAGCGGGAGGACCGAGACCTACAATGAGCAGTTCTTC. As protein: CATSRGLSASGRTETYNEQFF.

This chain uses TRBV13 with TRBJ2-3; 12 bases fit TRBD2. The CDR3 length is 14 residues. With V trimmed by 5 bases and J by 14 bases, 11 bases remained unmatched. Germline V gene lookup returns CDR1 PRHDT and CDR2 FYEKMQ (reference sequence). CDR3 nucleotide sequence: TGTGCCAGCAGCCCCAGGCGTCTAGCGGGAGGGTTGTATTTT. Translation: CASSPRRLAGGLYF.